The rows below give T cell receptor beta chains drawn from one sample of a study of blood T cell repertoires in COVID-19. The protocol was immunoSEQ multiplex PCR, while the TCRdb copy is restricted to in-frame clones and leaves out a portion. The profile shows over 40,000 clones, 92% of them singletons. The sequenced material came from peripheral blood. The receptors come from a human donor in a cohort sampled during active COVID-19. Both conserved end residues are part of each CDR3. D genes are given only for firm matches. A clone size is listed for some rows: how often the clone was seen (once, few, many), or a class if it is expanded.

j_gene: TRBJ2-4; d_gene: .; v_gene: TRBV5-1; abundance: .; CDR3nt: TGCGCCAGCAGCTTGGGGGCGCAGGGCAAAAACATTCAGTACTTC; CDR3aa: CASSLGAQGKNIQYF
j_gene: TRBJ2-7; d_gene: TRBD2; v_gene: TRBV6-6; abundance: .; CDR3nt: TGTGCCAGCAGCTCCAGGACTAGCGGACCCTACGAGCAGTACTTC; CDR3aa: CASSSRTSGPYEQYF
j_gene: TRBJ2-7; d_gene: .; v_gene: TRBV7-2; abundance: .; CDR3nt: TGTGCCAGCAGCTTAACTTCTCAGGGATACGAGCAGTACTTC; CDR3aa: CASSLTSQGYEQYF
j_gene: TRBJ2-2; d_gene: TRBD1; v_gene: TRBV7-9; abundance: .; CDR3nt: TGTGCCAGCAGCTTAGCGGGACAGTTCACCGGGGAGCTGTTTTTT; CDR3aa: CASSLAGQFTGELFF
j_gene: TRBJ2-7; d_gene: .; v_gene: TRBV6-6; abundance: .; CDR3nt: TGTGCCAGCAGTGCCCTGAGTTACGAGCAGTACTTC; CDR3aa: CASSALSYEQYF
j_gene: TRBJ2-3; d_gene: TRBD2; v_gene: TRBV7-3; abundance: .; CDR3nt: TGTGCCAGCCGAGCGGGGGCAATGGGGACAGATACGCAGTATTTT; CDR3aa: CASRAGAMGTDTQYF
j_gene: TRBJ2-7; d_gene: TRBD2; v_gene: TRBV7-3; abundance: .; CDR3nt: TGTGCCAGCAGCCGTTTGACTAGCGTTCGTAGCTACGAGCAGTACTTC; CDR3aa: CASSRLTSVRSYEQYF
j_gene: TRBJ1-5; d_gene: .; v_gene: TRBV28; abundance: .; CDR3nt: TGTGCCAGCGGTTCCGAGCCCTATCAGCCCCAGCATTTT; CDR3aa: CASGSEPYQPQHF
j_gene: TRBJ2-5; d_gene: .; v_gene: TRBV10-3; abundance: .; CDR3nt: TGTGCCATCAGTGAGTCTGGCATCCAGTACTTC; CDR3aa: CAISESGIQYF
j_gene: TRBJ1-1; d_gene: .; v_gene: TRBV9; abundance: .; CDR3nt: TGTGCCAGCAGCGTAGACAGATCGAACACTGAAGCTTTCTTT; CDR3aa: CASSVDRSNTEAFF
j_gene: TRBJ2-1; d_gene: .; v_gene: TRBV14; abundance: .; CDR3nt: TGTGCCAGCAGCCTGGGGGCTCGTAATGAGCAGTTCTTC; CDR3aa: CASSLGARNEQFF
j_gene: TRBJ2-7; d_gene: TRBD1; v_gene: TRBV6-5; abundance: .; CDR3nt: TGTGCCAGCAGCGTACAGGGGGCAGTCAACGAGCAGTACTTC; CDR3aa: CASSVQGAVNEQYF
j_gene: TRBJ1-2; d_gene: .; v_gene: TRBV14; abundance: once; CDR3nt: TGTGCCAGCAGCCCACCGGGGACTAACTATGGCTACACCTTC; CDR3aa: CASSPPGTNYGYTF
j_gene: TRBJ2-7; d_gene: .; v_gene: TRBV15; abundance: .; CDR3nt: TGTGCCACCGCTCGGGCCCTGGGGCTCTACGAGCAGTACTTC; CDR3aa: CATARALGLYEQYF
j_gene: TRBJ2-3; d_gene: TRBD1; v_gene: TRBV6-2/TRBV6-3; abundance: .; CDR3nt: TGTGCCAGCAGCCAATCCCGACAGGGACCAGATACGCAGTATTTT; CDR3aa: CASSQSRQGPDTQYF
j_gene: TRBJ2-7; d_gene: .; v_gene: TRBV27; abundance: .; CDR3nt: TGTGCCAGCAGTTTATCTAAACGGGGATATTCCTACGAGCAGTACTTC; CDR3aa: CASSLSKRGYSYEQYF
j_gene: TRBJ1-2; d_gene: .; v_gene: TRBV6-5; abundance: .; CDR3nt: TGTGCCAGCAGTCCTTGGGGGGGCGCTTCCTATGGCTACACCTTC; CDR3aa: CASSPWGGASYGYTF
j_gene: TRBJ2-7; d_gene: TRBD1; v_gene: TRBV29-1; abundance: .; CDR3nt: TGCAGCGTAGGGACAGGCTCCTACGAGCAGTACTTC; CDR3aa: CSVGTGSYEQYF
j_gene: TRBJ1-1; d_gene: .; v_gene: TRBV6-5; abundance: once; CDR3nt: TGTGCCAGCAGGGCAGGGTTGAGCACTGAAGCTTTCTTT; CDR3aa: CASRAGLSTEAFF
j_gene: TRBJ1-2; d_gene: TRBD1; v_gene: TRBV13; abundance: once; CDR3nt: TGTGCCAGCAGCTCGACAGGGAGCTATGGCTACACCTTC; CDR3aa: CASSSTGSYGYTF
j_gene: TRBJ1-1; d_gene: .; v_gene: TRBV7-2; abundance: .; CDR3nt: TGTGCCAGCAGCTTAACAGGGACGAACACTGAAGCTTTCTTT; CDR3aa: CASSLTGTNTEAFF
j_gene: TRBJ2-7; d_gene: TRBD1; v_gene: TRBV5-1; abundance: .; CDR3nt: TGCGCCAGCAGCGGGGGACAGCTCTACGAGCAGTACTTC; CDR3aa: CASSGGQLYEQYF
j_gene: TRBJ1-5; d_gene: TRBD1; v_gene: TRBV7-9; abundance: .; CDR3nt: TGTGCCAGCAGCCCCGGGACAGGAGCGCGTCAGCCCCAGCATTTT; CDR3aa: CASSPGTGARQPQHF
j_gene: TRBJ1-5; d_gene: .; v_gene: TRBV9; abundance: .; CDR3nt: TGTGCCAGCAGCGTAGTGACGGAACTATATAGCAATCAGCCCCAGCATTTT; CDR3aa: CASSVVTELYSNQPQHF
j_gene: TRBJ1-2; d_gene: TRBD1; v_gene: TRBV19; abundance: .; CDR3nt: TGTGCCAGTAGTACCGACAGGGGCTATGGCTACACCTTC; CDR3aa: CASSTDRGYGYTF
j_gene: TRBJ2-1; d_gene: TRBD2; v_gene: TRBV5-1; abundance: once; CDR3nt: TGCGCCAGCAGCTTGAGGGCTAGCGGGTGGACTAGCTCCTACAATGAGCAGTTCTTC; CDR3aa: CASSLRASGWTSSYNEQFF